These T cell receptor beta chains were read from a single sample in a study of blood T cell repertoires in COVID-19. Generated by immunoSEQ multiplex PCR, the TCRdb table keeps only in-frame clones and is missing some. This table holds 200,000 or so clones, approximately 86% found once. The source material was peripheral blood. The receptor set was obtained from an older man with active or convalescent COVID-19. The CDR3 runs from the conserved cysteine through the conserved F or W. Each record gives: J gene, clone size, V gene, D gene, CDR3 protein, CDR3 DNA. D genes are given only for firm matches. Clone size is given for some rows only: seen once, a few or many times, or a class if the clone is expanded.

J gene: TRBJ1-2; clone size: -; V gene: TRBV7-2; D gene: TRBD1; CDR3 protein: CASSLAGQNYGYTF; CDR3 DNA: TGTGCCAGCAGCTTGGCGGGACAGAACTATGGCTACACCTTC
J gene: TRBJ2-2; clone size: -; V gene: TRBV7-2; D gene: -; CDR3 protein: CASSLAGATGELFF; CDR3 DNA: TGTGCCAGCAGCTTAGCAGGGGCCACCGGGGAGCTGTTTTTT
J gene: TRBJ1-2; clone size: -; V gene: TRBV7-8; D gene: -; CDR3 protein: CASSPSFGLVAYGYTF; CDR3 DNA: TGTGCCAGCAGCCCGAGTTTTGGTCTAGTTGCGTATGGCTACACCTTC
J gene: TRBJ2-3; clone size: -; V gene: TRBV18; D gene: TRBD1; CDR3 protein: CASSARQGSVADTQYF; CDR3 DNA: TGTGCCAGCTCAGCACGACAGGGATCGGTCGCAGATACGCAGTATTTT
J gene: TRBJ2-2; clone size: -; V gene: TRBV20-1; D gene: -; CDR3 protein: CSASRGGELFF; CDR3 DNA: TGCAGTGCTAGTCGGGGCGGGGAGCTGTTTTTT
J gene: TRBJ2-7; clone size: -; V gene: TRBV9; D gene: TRBD2; CDR3 protein: CASSDGTSGSYEQYF; CDR3 DNA: TGTGCCAGCAGTGACGGGACTAGCGGGAGTTACGAGCAGTACTTC
J gene: TRBJ1-2; clone size: few; V gene: TRBV7-2; D gene: TRBD1; CDR3 protein: CASSSGQGAAGYTF; CDR3 DNA: TGTGCCAGCAGCTCGGGACAGGGGGCTGCGGGCTACACCTTC
J gene: TRBJ2-3; clone size: -; V gene: TRBV6-2/TRBV6-3; D gene: TRBD1; CDR3 protein: CASSPLSLQGVGTDTQYF; CDR3 DNA: TGTGCCAGCAGCCCACTCTCCCTACAGGGGGTTGGGACAGATACGCAGTATTTT
J gene: TRBJ2-1; clone size: -; V gene: TRBV29-1; D gene: TRBD2; CDR3 protein: CSVDISGPYNEQFF; CDR3 DNA: TGCAGCGTTGATATTAGCGGGCCCTACAATGAGCAGTTCTTC
J gene: TRBJ2-1; clone size: -; V gene: TRBV18; D gene: TRBD2; CDR3 protein: CASSPSEGLSGNNEQFF; CDR3 DNA: TGTGCCAGCTCACCGTCTGAAGGGTTGAGCGGGAACAATGAGCAGTTCTTC
J gene: TRBJ2-7; clone size: -; V gene: TRBV28; D gene: -; CDR3 protein: CASSFMQLTLGVAVYEQYF; CDR3 DNA: TGTGCCAGCAGTTTTATGCAACTTACTCTGGGGGTAGCGGTCTACGAGCAGTACTTC
J gene: TRBJ2-5; clone size: -; V gene: TRBV18; D gene: -; CDR3 protein: CASSPARETQYF; CDR3 DNA: TGTGCCAGCTCACCCGCCAGGGAGACCCAGTACTTC
J gene: TRBJ2-6; clone size: -; V gene: TRBV9; D gene: TRBD2; CDR3 protein: CASSVELRGYSGANVLTF; CDR3 DNA: TGTGCCAGCAGCGTAGAGTTGCGGGGGTACTCTGGGGCCAACGTCCTGACTTTC
J gene: TRBJ1-1; clone size: -; V gene: TRBV5-4; D gene: -; CDR3 protein: CASSGTQWNTEAFF; CDR3 DNA: TGTGCCAGCAGCGGGACACAGTGGAACACTGAAGCTTTCTTT
J gene: TRBJ1-3; clone size: -; V gene: TRBV5-6; D gene: TRBD1; CDR3 protein: CASSFWTGGFGNTIYF; CDR3 DNA: TGTGCCAGCAGCTTTTGGACAGGGGGCTTTGGAAACACCATATATTTT
J gene: TRBJ2-5; clone size: -; V gene: TRBV28; D gene: TRBD1; CDR3 protein: CASSLLARGRTQETQYF; CDR3 DNA: TGTGCCAGCAGTTTGCTGGCGAGGGGGCGTACACAAGAGACCCAGTACTTC
J gene: TRBJ2-2; clone size: -; V gene: TRBV5-8; D gene: TRBD2; CDR3 protein: CASSPGALADLNTGELFF; CDR3 DNA: TGTGCCAGCAGCCCGGGCGCACTAGCGGATCTGAACACCGGGGAGCTGTTTTTT
J gene: TRBJ2-7; clone size: -; V gene: TRBV9; D gene: -; CDR3 protein: CASSAHVTAFLNEQYF; CDR3 DNA: TGTGCCAGCAGCGCCCACGTGACAGCTTTTTTGAACGAGCAGTACTTC
J gene: TRBJ2-5; clone size: -; V gene: TRBV6-5; D gene: TRBD2; CDR3 protein: CASKGLAGGETQYF; CDR3 DNA: TGTGCCAGCAAAGGACTAGCGGGGGGGGAGACCCAGTACTTC
J gene: TRBJ1-6; clone size: -; V gene: TRBV30; D gene: TRBD1; CDR3 protein: CAWSTGGISPLHF; CDR3 DNA: TGTGCCTGGAGCACAGGGGGTATTTCACCCCTCCACTTT
J gene: TRBJ2-7; clone size: -; V gene: TRBV2; D gene: -; CDR3 protein: CAGGETLGDEQYF; CDR3 DNA: TGTGCCGGAGGGGAGACCCTAGGGGACGAGCAGTACTTC
J gene: TRBJ1-2; clone size: -; V gene: TRBV10-3; D gene: TRBD1; CDR3 protein: CAISESGQPSYGYTF; CDR3 DNA: TGTGCCATCAGTGAGTCGGGACAGCCAAGCTATGGCTACACCTTC
J gene: TRBJ1-1; clone size: -; V gene: TRBV7-8; D gene: -; CDR3 protein: CASSLVSRGKDTEAFF; CDR3 DNA: TGTGCCAGCAGCTTAGTGTCCCGGGGGAAGGACACTGAAGCTTTCTTT
J gene: TRBJ1-2; clone size: few; V gene: TRBV29-1; D gene: TRBD1; CDR3 protein: CSVEPQGAVSYTF; CDR3 DNA: TGCAGCGTTGAACCCCAGGGGGCTGTAAGCTACACCTTC
J gene: TRBJ2-5; clone size: -; V gene: TRBV28; D gene: TRBD1; CDR3 protein: CASSPQYPGQGRETQYF; CDR3 DNA: TGTGCCAGCAGCCCCCAGTATCCGGGACAGGGTCGAGAGACCCAGTACTTC
J gene: TRBJ2-1; clone size: once; V gene: TRBV9; D gene: TRBD2; CDR3 protein: CASSVGGGRGNEQFF; CDR3 DNA: TGTGCCAGCAGCGTAGGTGGCGGGAGGGGAAATGAGCAGTTCTTC
J gene: TRBJ1-2; clone size: -; V gene: TRBV2; D gene: -; CDR3 protein: CASSTSGRVDGYTF; CDR3 DNA: TGTGCCAGCAGCACCTCTGGGAGGGTGGATGGCTACACCTTC
J gene: TRBJ2-7; clone size: -; V gene: TRBV2; D gene: TRBD1; CDR3 protein: CASSDRTGGSEQYF; CDR3 DNA: TGTGCCAGCAGTGATAGGACAGGGGGCTCCGAGCAGTACTTC
J gene: TRBJ2-2; clone size: -; V gene: TRBV10-3; D gene: -; CDR3 protein: CATRVYTGELFF; CDR3 DNA: TGTGCCACCCGGGTATACACCGGGGAGCTGTTTTTT
J gene: TRBJ2-5; clone size: -; V gene: TRBV7-8; D gene: -; CDR3 protein: CASSLLASPGTQYF; CDR3 DNA: TGTGCCAGCAGCTTATTGGCCTCCCCGGGGACCCAGTACTTC
J gene: TRBJ2-7; clone size: -; V gene: TRBV21-1; D gene: -; CDR3 protein: CASSKRRMTSYEQYF; CDR3 DNA: TGTGCCAGCAGCAAACGGAGGATGACATCCTACGAGCAGTACTTC
J gene: TRBJ2-7; clone size: -; V gene: TRBV4-3; D gene: TRBD2; CDR3 protein: CASSQGLGGSSYEQYF; CDR3 DNA: TGCGCCAGCAGCCAAGGACTGGGCGGGAGCTCCTACGAGCAGTACTTC
J gene: TRBJ2-3; clone size: -; V gene: TRBV27; D gene: -; CDR3 protein: CASSPPGLQSDTQYF; CDR3 DNA: TGTGCCAGCAGCCCACCGGGATTACAGTCAGATACGCAGTATTTT
J gene: TRBJ2-7; clone size: -; V gene: TRBV18; D gene: TRBD1; CDR3 protein: CASSPLPGGTGTYEQYF; CDR3 DNA: TGTGCCAGCTCACCGCTTCCTGGGGGGACAGGGACATACGAGCAGTACTTC
J gene: TRBJ2-3; clone size: -; V gene: TRBV21-1; D gene: -; CDR3 protein: CASSLERTGPKGDTDTQYF; CDR3 DNA: TGTGCCAGCAGCCTTGAGAGGACAGGGCCAAAGGGGGACACAGATACGCAGTATTTT
J gene: TRBJ2-4; clone size: -; V gene: TRBV28; D gene: -; CDR3 protein: CASSLWGSAGLAKNIQYF; CDR3 DNA: TGTGCCAGCAGTTTATGGGGTTCGGCGGGCTTAGCCAAAAACATTCAGTACTTC
J gene: TRBJ2-7; clone size: -; V gene: TRBV27; D gene: -; CDR3 protein: CASSFYFGSSYEQYF; CDR3 DNA: TGTGCCAGCAGTTTTTACTTCGGGAGCTCCTACGAGCAGTACTTC
J gene: TRBJ1-2; clone size: -; V gene: TRBV5-6; D gene: -; CDR3 protein: CARPWSRVLEGYTF; CDR3 DNA: TGTGCCAGACCATGGTCCAGGGTTTTAGAGGGCTACACCTTC
J gene: TRBJ2-2; clone size: -; V gene: TRBV10-3; D gene: -; CDR3 protein: CAINRADTGELFF; CDR3 DNA: TGTGCCATCAACAGGGCAGACACCGGGGAGCTGTTTTTT
J gene: TRBJ2-1; clone size: once; V gene: TRBV24-1; D gene: TRBD2; CDR3 protein: CATSDPGTSAYNEQFF; CDR3 DNA: TGTGCCACCAGTGATCCCGGGACTAGCGCCTACAATGAGCAGTTCTTC
J gene: TRBJ2-3; clone size: -; V gene: TRBV28; D gene: -; CDR3 protein: CATREGVTDTQYF; CDR3 DNA: TGTGCTACTCGTGAGGGGGTCACAGATACGCAGTATTTT
J gene: TRBJ2-1; clone size: once; V gene: TRBV7-9; D gene: -; CDR3 protein: CASSTTARSYNEQFF; CDR3 DNA: TGTGCCAGCAGCACTACCGCCCGCTCCTACAATGAGCAGTTCTTC
J gene: TRBJ1-6; clone size: -; V gene: TRBV12-3/TRBV12-4; D gene: -; CDR3 protein: CASSLGPGSPLHF; CDR3 DNA: TGTGCCAGCAGTTTAGGCCCGGGGTCACCCCTCCACTTT
J gene: TRBJ2-7; clone size: -; V gene: TRBV6-2/TRBV6-3; D gene: TRBD2; CDR3 protein: CASRPYASGIFGQYF; CDR3 DNA: TGTGCCAGCAGGCCTTATGCTAGCGGGATCTTCGGGCAGTACTTC
J gene: TRBJ2-7; clone size: -; V gene: TRBV5-5; D gene: TRBD1; CDR3 protein: CASTSRGQDYEQYF; CDR3 DNA: TGTGCCAGCACCTCCAGGGGGCAGGATTACGAGCAGTACTTC
J gene: TRBJ2-1; clone size: -; V gene: TRBV29-1; D gene: TRBD1; CDR3 protein: CSGNRGHEQFF; CDR3 DNA: TGCAGCGGGAACAGGGGCCATGAGCAGTTCTTC
J gene: TRBJ2-1; clone size: -; V gene: TRBV3-1/TRBV3-2; D gene: TRBD2; CDR3 protein: CASSLGGGAYNEQFF; CDR3 DNA: TGTGCCAGCAGCCTGGGCGGGGGGGCCTACAATGAGCAGTTCTTC
J gene: TRBJ1-1; clone size: -; V gene: TRBV6-5; D gene: -; CDR3 protein: CASSYFGRAFF; CDR3 DNA: TGTGCCAGCAGTTACTTCGGTCGGGCTTTCTTT
J gene: TRBJ1-5; clone size: -; V gene: TRBV15; D gene: -; CDR3 protein: CATSGRRGPYSNQPQHF; CDR3 DNA: TGTGCCACCAGCGGCAGGAGGGGCCCATATAGCAATCAGCCCCAGCATTTT
J gene: TRBJ2-5; clone size: -; V gene: TRBV4-3; D gene: TRBD1; CDR3 protein: CASSQEGTAQETQYF; CDR3 DNA: TGCGCCAGCAGCCAAGAAGGGACAGCCCAAGAGACCCAGTACTTC
J gene: TRBJ2-1; clone size: -; V gene: TRBV29-1; D gene: TRBD1; CDR3 protein: CSAGGYDEQFF; CDR3 DNA: TGCAGCGCAGGGGGCTACGATGAGCAGTTCTTC
J gene: TRBJ2-5; clone size: -; V gene: TRBV29-1; D gene: -; CDR3 protein: CSARHGIETQYF; CDR3 DNA: TGCAGCGCTCGACACGGGATCGAGACCCAGTACTTC
J gene: TRBJ2-7; clone size: -; V gene: TRBV7-2; D gene: -; CDR3 protein: CASKGGPYEQYF; CDR3 DNA: TGTGCCAGCAAGGGGGGGCCCTACGAGCAGTACTTC
J gene: TRBJ1-5; clone size: -; V gene: TRBV5-6; D gene: -; CDR3 protein: CASSLFGGTNQPQHF; CDR3 DNA: TGTGCCAGCAGCTTGTTCGGGGGAACCAATCAGCCCCAGCATTTT
J gene: TRBJ1-5; clone size: -; V gene: TRBV6-2/TRBV6-3; D gene: TRBD1; CDR3 protein: CASSPQGTAYSNQPQHF; CDR3 DNA: TGTGCCAGCAGCCCCCAGGGGACAGCTTATAGCAATCAGCCCCAGCATTTT
J gene: TRBJ1-6; clone size: once; V gene: TRBV27; D gene: -; CDR3 protein: CASSSSRQNSPLHF; CDR3 DNA: TGTGCCAGCAGTTCCAGTAGACAGAATTCACCCCTCCACTTT
J gene: TRBJ1-6; clone size: -; V gene: TRBV20-1; D gene: -; CDR3 protein: CSASTGPRDNSPLHF; CDR3 DNA: TGCAGTGCCAGTACAGGGCCCCGCGATAATTCACCCCTCCACTTT
J gene: TRBJ2-5; clone size: -; V gene: TRBV27; D gene: TRBD1; CDR3 protein: CASSLFSDWGDRGRQETQYF; CDR3 DNA: TGTGCCAGCAGTTTGTTCTCTGATTGGGGAGACAGGGGGCGGCAAGAGACCCAGTACTTC